This TCR beta chain was retrieved from a study of beta chain features in type 1 diabetes. Points from the study as a whole: It was not settled here whether HLA type affects TCRB rearrangement. It was among patients, rather than healthy donors, that naive, central memory and Treg TCRB repertoires appeared more similar.

The sample holds a few counts of this clone. Its antigen is not known. A heparinised blood draw that averaged roughly 110 mL was obtained once from each donor. Expressed TCRB transcripts got sequenced, as all isolated RNA was reverse transcribed. The read count averaged approximately 3.5 million across naive, central memory and regulatory T cell samples. Produced via immunoSEQ multiplex PCR; TCRdb's table is partial and in-frame only. The profile shows a few hundred thousand clones, 27% of them singletons. With V trimmed by 3 bases and J by 4 bases, 7 bases remained unmatched. Germline values: CDR1 GTSNPN, CDR2 SVGIG (reference sequence). CDR3 size: 14 residues.

Sample: central memory CD4+ T cells from blood. This clonotype was sampled from a man aged 30 to 45 in good health. The genes are TRBV30 and TRBJ2-3, with 7 bases matching TRBD1. This chain's CDR3 is CAWRGKGAADTQYF. The CDR3 DNA reads as TGTGCCTGGAGGGGGAAGGGGGCGGCAGATACGCAGTATTTT.